A selection of T cell receptor beta chains follows, all from one sample in a study of Graves' ophthalmopathy and Graves' hyperthyroidism. MiXCR, applied by TCRdb to the multiplex PCR reads, yields one record per CDR3 protein. Among 650,000 to 900,000 distinct CDR3 sequences listed, about 44% were seen once. Material: peripheral blood. The receptor source for this set is an adult man with Graves' ophthalmopathy. The CDR3 runs from the conserved cysteine through the conserved F or W. D genes are given only for firm matches. Clone size is given for some rows only: seen once, a few or many times, or a class if the clone is expanded.

j_gene	d_gene	v_gene	abundance	CDR3aa	CDR3nt
TRBJ1-5	-	TRBV7-8	-	CASSLELQASNQPQHF	TGTGCCAGCAGCTTAGAACTTCAGGCCAGCAATCAGCCCCAGCATTTT
TRBJ2-7	TRBD2	TRBV20-1	many	CSAPPGASGSNEQYF	TGCAGTGCTCCCCCTGGAGCGAGCGGGAGCAACGAGCAGTACTTC
TRBJ2-7	-	TRBV7-2	many	CASSLAVTYEQYF	TGTGCCAGCAGCTTAGCAGTCACCTACGAGCAGTACTTC
TRBJ1-2	-	TRBV25-1	once	CASSRPGQGHGGYTF	TGTGCCAGCAGTCGGCCCGGCCAGGGGCACGGTGGCTACACCTTC
TRBJ1-2	TRBD1	TRBV24-1	-	CATSDLGTAYGYTF	TGTGCCACCAGTGATCTCGGGACAGCCTATGGCTACACCTTC
TRBJ1-6	-	TRBV11-2	many	CASRRSGTIHNSPLHF	TGTGCCAGCAGGCGATCCGGGACAATCCATAATTCACCCCTCCACTTT
TRBJ2-7	TRBD1	TRBV7-2	-	CASSFQQGNEQYF	TGTGCCAGCAGCTTTCAACAGGGGAACGAGCAGTACTTC
TRBJ1-1	-	TRBV7-9	-	CASSQFGDQNTEAFF	TGTGCCAGCAGCCAATTTGGGGATCAGAACACTGAAGCTTTCTTT
TRBJ1-6	TRBD1	TRBV25-1	few	CASSLQGAADSPLHF	TGTGCCAGCAGTCTACAGGGGGCAGCGGATTCACCCCTCCACTTT
TRBJ1-2	TRBD1	TRBV29-1	-	CSVGFGTGQGYTF	TGCAGCGTTGGCTTCGGGACAGGGCAAGGCTACACCTTC
TRBJ1-4	-	TRBV7-3	once	CASSLSGLGEKLFF	TGTGCCAGCAGCTTATCGGGGTTAGGGGAAAAACTGTTTTTT
TRBJ1-5	TRBD1	TRBV2	few	CASSEALQGFSRNQPQHF	TGTGCCAGCAGTGAAGCGTTACAGGGGTTTTCGCGCAATCAGCCCCAGCATTTT
TRBJ2-6	-	TRBV24-1	many	CATSDAASDSGANVLTF	TGTGCCACCAGTGATGCCGCCAGCGACTCTGGGGCCAACGTCCTGACTTTC
TRBJ2-7	TRBD2	TRBV20-1	-	CSAPLASGRGHEQYF	TGCAGTGCTCCCCTGGCTAGCGGGAGGGGCCACGAGCAGTACTTC
TRBJ2-7	-	TRBV2	-	CASSEKAVRSYEQYF	TGTGCCAGCAGTGAAAAGGCAGTACGGTCCTACGAGCAGTACTTC
TRBJ2-7	-	TRBV11-2	-	CASSRDAPYEQYF	TGTGCCAGCTCCCGGGACGCCCCCTACGAGCAGTACTTC
TRBJ1-3	-	TRBV29-1	-	CSAHGGNTIYF	TGCAGCGCCCACGGGGGGAACACCATATATTTT
TRBJ1-6	-	TRBV5-1	-	CASRGAGQGNSPLHF	TGCGCCAGCAGAGGGGCAGGGCAGGGGAATTCACCCCTCCACTTT
TRBJ1-5	TRBD1	TRBV24-1	many	CATSDATGTGDQPQHF	TGTGCCACCAGTGATGCAACCGGGACAGGGGATCAGCCCCAGCATTTT
TRBJ2-7	-	TRBV7-9	-	CASSPPWLVNYEQYF	TGTGCCAGCAGCCCCCCTTGGCTAGTCAACTACGAGCAGTACTTC
TRBJ1-5	TRBD1	TRBV20-1	-	CSAVTGVQQPQHF	TGCAGTGCTGTAACAGGGGTACAACAGCCCCAGCATTTT
TRBJ2-7	-	TRBV19	many	CASSVQGEQYF	TGTGCCAGTAGTGTACAGGGCGAGCAGTACTTC
TRBJ2-2	-	TRBV9	-	CASSGREGSGELFF	TGTGCCAGCAGCGGACGTGAGGGGTCCGGGGAGCTGTTTTTT
TRBJ1-5	-	TRBV6-1	few	CASPGGDRESQPQHF	TGTGCCAGTCCCGGGGGGGATCGCGAAAGTCAGCCCCAGCATTTT
TRBJ2-7	TRBD2	TRBV12-3/TRBV12-4	-	CASSQEAGVNYEQYF	TGTGCCAGCAGCCAGGAAGCGGGAGTTAATTACGAGCAGTACTTC
TRBJ2-5	-	TRBV11-2	many	CASSIVGTQYF	TGTGCCAGCAGCATCGTGGGCACCCAGTACTTC
TRBJ1-6	-	TRBV9	-	CASSVGGYSPLHF	TGTGCCAGCAGCGTAGGGGGATATTCACCCCTCCACTTT